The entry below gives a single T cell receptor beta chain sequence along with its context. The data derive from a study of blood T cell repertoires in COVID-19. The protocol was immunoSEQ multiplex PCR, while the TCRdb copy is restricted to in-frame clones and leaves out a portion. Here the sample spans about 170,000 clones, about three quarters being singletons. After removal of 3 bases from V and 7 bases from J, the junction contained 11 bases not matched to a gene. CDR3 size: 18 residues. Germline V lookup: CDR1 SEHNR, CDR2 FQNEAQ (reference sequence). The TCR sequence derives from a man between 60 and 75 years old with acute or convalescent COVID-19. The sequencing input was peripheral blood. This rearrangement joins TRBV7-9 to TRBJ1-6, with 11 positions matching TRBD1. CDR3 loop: CASSFYKRDRGENSPLHF. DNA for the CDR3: TGTGCCAGCAGCTTTTACAAACGGGACAGGGGGGAGAATTCACCCCTCCACTTT.